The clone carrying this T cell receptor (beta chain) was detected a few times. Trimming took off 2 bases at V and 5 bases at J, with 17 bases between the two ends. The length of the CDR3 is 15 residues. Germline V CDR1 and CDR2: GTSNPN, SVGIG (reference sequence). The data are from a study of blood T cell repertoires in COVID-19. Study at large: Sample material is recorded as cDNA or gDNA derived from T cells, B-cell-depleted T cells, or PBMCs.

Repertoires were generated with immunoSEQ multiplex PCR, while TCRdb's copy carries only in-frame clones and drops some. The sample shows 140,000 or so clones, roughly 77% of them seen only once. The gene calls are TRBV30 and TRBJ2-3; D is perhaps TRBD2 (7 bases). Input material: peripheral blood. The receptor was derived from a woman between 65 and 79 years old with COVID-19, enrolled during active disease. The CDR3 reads CAWSITGWGGDTQYF. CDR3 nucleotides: TGTGCCTGGAGTATAACAGGGTGGGGGGGAGATACGCAGTATTTT.